The following is a T cell receptor (beta chain) sequence with its context. The method was immunoSEQ multiplex PCR; TCRdb's version includes in-frame clones alone and lacks a portion of them. The data hold about 380,000 clones, with 83% observed a single time. The data stem from a study of Ad26.COV2.S vaccination and SARS-CoV-2 variants. Treatment reported: around 19 received Ad26.COV2.S at low or high dose, single or two shots; 5 received placebo; per-sample allocation not given. Each sample was drawn 63 days after the first injection (of vaccine or placebo). The CDR3 has 15 amino acids. CDR1 and CDR2 (germline): MNHEY, SVGAGI. With 6 bases removed from V and 2 bases from J, the gap between germline ends came to 11 bases.

The receptor's source is a person between 18 and 65 years old who received the Ad26.COV2.S COVID-19 vaccine or a placebo. The V gene is TRBV6-5, the J gene TRBJ1-6; a possible D gene is TRBD1 (6 bases). The specimen was peripheral blood, collected in a trial of Ad26.COV2.S vaccine versus placebo. In nucleotides, the CDR3 is TGTGCCAGCAGACAGGGAGCGGCCTATAATTCACCCCTCCACTTT. Translating gives CASRQGAAYNSPLHF.